This T cell receptor (beta chain) was retrieved from a study of vaccination and CD4 T cells after COVID-19. General study results and limits: A comparatively limited set of convalescent patients was examined, with no early post-infection timepoints. Vaccine-specific clones in convalescent patients were spike mono-reactive in 304 of 307 cases.

There were positive PCR dates ranging from March to December 2020, all predating US Alpha, Beta and Delta variants. One entry per CDR3 protein results from TCRdb running MiXCR on the PCR reads. The sample lists some 18,000 distinct CDR3 sequences, 60% occurring once. With respect to this clonotype: Its antigen is still unknown.

Trimming removed 6 bases at V and 3 bases at J, with 12 bases between. The CDR3 sequence is 13 residues long. The V gene's germline CDR1 is SNHLY and CDR2 FYNNEI. The sequenced sample was CD4+ T cells from blood, obtained after SARS-CoV-2 vaccination. The rearrangement joins TRBV2 to TRBJ2-7; weak D call: TRBD1 (5 bases). The receptor was isolated from a human donor who had recovered from COVID-19. DNA for the CDR3: TGTGCCAGCAGGACAGATGGACACTACGAGCAGTACTTC. Residues: CASRTDGHYEQYF.